This T cell receptor beta chain was sequenced in a study of T cell responses to AZD1222 COVID-19 vaccine. Study-wide findings and caveats: Dominant at 160-218 and 743-854, vaccine-associated CD4 TCRs also spanned spike. Repertoire samples came only from after the peak T cell response. An increase in Spike-specific TCR breadth and depth was observed after two AZD1222 doses. The donor group comprised mostly white British people and more females; the analysis possibly underestimated clonal diversity.

Here immunoSEQ multiplex PCR was the method, and the copy in TCRdb shows in-frame clones only, minus some. The data hold roughly 180,000 clones, with around 90% observed a single time. The germline V and J ends were trimmed by 4 bases and 0 bases, with 10 bases remaining between them. The CDR3 length is 14 residues. Germline-derived CDR1 and CDR2 are MNHNY and SVGAGI (reference sequence). This clone was counted only a few times. The antigen is unknown. The sample here was peripheral blood, taken on day 0 of AZD1222 vaccination. This clonotype was sampled from an adult in good health. The chain employs TRBV6-6 and TRBJ2-7; no definite D call. Written as DNA, the CDR3 is TGTGCCAGCAGTTTAACCAGTAACTCCTACGAGCAGTACTTC. Amino acids: CASSLTSNSYEQYF.